A selection of T cell receptor beta chains follows, all from one sample in a study of CD8+ T cells in alopecia areata. Only in-frame clones appear in the TCRdb table, and some are missing; sequencing was by immunoSEQ multiplex PCR. The sample has over 95,000 clones; roughly two fifths are singletons. Sequencing was performed on CD4+ T cells sorted from blood. Receptor source: a human donor with alopecia areata. Each CDR3 is given with its conserved first and last residue. D genes are given only for firm matches. Some rows mark clone size as missing; the rest say once, few, many or name a class of expanded clone.

abundance: .; j_gene: TRBJ2-6; v_gene: TRBV5-7; d_gene: .; CDR3nt: TGTGCCAGCAGCTCCCACCACAGGAGCTCTGGGGCCAACGTCCTGACTTTC; CDR3aa: CASSSHHRSSGANVLTF
abundance: .; j_gene: TRBJ2-1; v_gene: TRBV28; d_gene: TRBD1; CDR3nt: TGTGCCAGTAAAACAGGGGGCTCCTACAATGAGCAGTTCTTC; CDR3aa: CASKTGGSYNEQFF
abundance: .; j_gene: TRBJ2-5; v_gene: TRBV5-4; d_gene: .; CDR3nt: TGTGCCAGCAGCTTAAGCGTTCAAGAGACCCAGTACTTC; CDR3aa: CASSLSVQETQYF
abundance: .; j_gene: TRBJ1-2; v_gene: TRBV12-1; d_gene: .; CDR3nt: TGTGCCAGCAGCTTTATTGTACCCGTAGCGAGGCGATCGAACTATGGCTACACCTTC; CDR3aa: CASSFIVPVARRSNYGYTF
abundance: few; j_gene: TRBJ2-5; v_gene: TRBV5-1; d_gene: .; CDR3nt: TGCGCCAGCAGCTTGGCCCCAGGCCAAGAGACCCAGTACTTC; CDR3aa: CASSLAPGQETQYF
abundance: .; j_gene: TRBJ2-5; v_gene: TRBV6-5; d_gene: .; CDR3nt: TGTGCCAGCAGTCCCCTGCAGGGACGCGAGACCCAGTACTTC; CDR3aa: CASSPLQGRETQYF
abundance: .; j_gene: TRBJ2-7; v_gene: TRBV2; d_gene: TRBD1; CDR3nt: TGTGCCAGCAGTGTTGTCACAGGGGGCTTCTCCGAGCAGTACTTC; CDR3aa: CASSVVTGGFSEQYF
abundance: few; j_gene: TRBJ2-5; v_gene: TRBV5-1; d_gene: .; CDR3nt: TGCGCCAGCAGCACCCCCGGGGGCCAAGAGACCCAGTACTTC; CDR3aa: CASSTPGGQETQYF
abundance: few; j_gene: TRBJ2-5; v_gene: TRBV11-2; d_gene: .; CDR3nt: TGTGCCAGCAGCTTAGTGGCGGGGGCGCCCGGGTTAGAGACCCAGTACTTC; CDR3aa: CASSLVAGAPGLETQYF
abundance: few; j_gene: TRBJ2-1; v_gene: TRBV7-2; d_gene: .; CDR3nt: TGTGCCAGCAGCTTTCTGGATGAGCAGTTCTTC; CDR3aa: CASSFLDEQFF
abundance: .; j_gene: TRBJ1-2; v_gene: TRBV10-2; d_gene: .; CDR3nt: TGCGCCAGCAGGGGGAATTCGGAAGGCTACACCTTC; CDR3aa: CASRGNSEGYTF
abundance: .; j_gene: TRBJ2-2; v_gene: TRBV7-2; d_gene: TRBD2; CDR3nt: TGTGCCAGCAGCTTAGTAGTACTAGCGGGAACCGGGGAGCTGTTTTTT; CDR3aa: CASSLVVLAGTGELFF
abundance: .; j_gene: TRBJ2-1; v_gene: TRBV5-1; d_gene: .; CDR3nt: TGTGCCAGCAGCTTGGTGCGGTCCTACAATGAGCAGTTCTTC; CDR3aa: CASSLVRSYNEQFF
abundance: .; j_gene: TRBJ1-2; v_gene: TRBV6-6; d_gene: .; CDR3nt: TGTGCCAGCAGAGCCGGGGAGGTCGGGTATGGCTACACCTTC; CDR3aa: CASRAGEVGYGYTF
abundance: .; j_gene: TRBJ2-7; v_gene: TRBV7-9; d_gene: TRBD2; CDR3nt: TGTGCCAGCATCCCTAGCGGGACCTACGAGCAGTACTTC; CDR3aa: CASIPSGTYEQYF
abundance: .; j_gene: TRBJ2-2; v_gene: TRBV5-1; d_gene: TRBD2; CDR3nt: TGCGCCAGCAGCTTGCTAGCGGGAGACACCGGGGAGCTGTTTTTT; CDR3aa: CASSLLAGDTGELFF
abundance: .; j_gene: TRBJ2-1; v_gene: TRBV7-9; d_gene: .; CDR3nt: TGTGCCAGCAGCCCAGGAGAGTCCTACAATGAGCAGTTCTTC; CDR3aa: CASSPGESYNEQFF
abundance: few; j_gene: TRBJ2-1; v_gene: TRBV9; d_gene: TRBD2; CDR3nt: TGTGCCAGCAGCGTAGGCGGGGGGATCTACAATGAGCAGTTCTTC; CDR3aa: CASSVGGGIYNEQFF
abundance: few; j_gene: TRBJ2-3; v_gene: TRBV19; d_gene: TRBD2; CDR3nt: TGTGCCAGTACCCACCGCGGGGGGAGCACAGATACGCAGTATTTT; CDR3aa: CASTHRGGSTDTQYF
abundance: .; j_gene: TRBJ2-5; v_gene: TRBV6-5; d_gene: .; CDR3nt: TGTGCCAGCAGTTACTGGAACGGGTTCCAAGAGACCCAGTACTTC; CDR3aa: CASSYWNGFQETQYF
abundance: .; j_gene: TRBJ2-4; v_gene: TRBV23-1; d_gene: .; CDR3nt: TGCGCCAGCAGTCCGGCCCCCCGGGGAGCCAAAAACATTCAGTACTTC; CDR3aa: CASSPAPRGAKNIQYF
abundance: .; j_gene: TRBJ1-5; v_gene: TRBV15; d_gene: .; CDR3nt: TGTGCCACCAGCAGAGTGGGGGGGAATCAGCCCCAGCATTTT; CDR3aa: CATSRVGGNQPQHF
abundance: .; j_gene: TRBJ2-3; v_gene: TRBV29-1; d_gene: .; CDR3nt: TGCAGCGTTGAAGGTCCAGGCTTAACAGATACGCAGTATTTT; CDR3aa: CSVEGPGLTDTQYF
abundance: .; j_gene: TRBJ2-7; v_gene: TRBV5-1; d_gene: .; CDR3nt: TGCGCCAGCAGCCCCCGGGATCTTTACGAGCAGTACTTC; CDR3aa: CASSPRDLYEQYF
abundance: .; j_gene: TRBJ2-7; v_gene: TRBV2; d_gene: .; CDR3nt: TGTGCCAGCAGGATAGAAGGGGCCTACGAGCAGTACTTC; CDR3aa: CASRIEGAYEQYF
abundance: .; j_gene: TRBJ2-2; v_gene: TRBV7-9; d_gene: TRBD1; CDR3nt: TGTGCCAGCAGCCGACAGGGGAACACCGGGGAGCTGTTTTTT; CDR3aa: CASSRQGNTGELFF
abundance: few; j_gene: TRBJ1-3; v_gene: TRBV7-6; d_gene: .; CDR3nt: TGTGCCAGCAGCTTAGCAGGGTCCCCGGGAGTCTCTGGAAACACCATATATTTT; CDR3aa: CASSLAGSPGVSGNTIYF
abundance: .; j_gene: TRBJ1-1; v_gene: TRBV20-1; d_gene: .; CDR3nt: TGCAGTGCTGTCCAGCGCACTGAAGCTTTCTTT; CDR3aa: CSAVQRTEAFF
abundance: few; j_gene: TRBJ2-5; v_gene: TRBV7-2; d_gene: .; CDR3nt: TGTGCCAGCAGAAATCGGGGGATCCGGGAAGAGACCCAGTACTTC; CDR3aa: CASRNRGIREETQYF
abundance: .; j_gene: TRBJ2-7; v_gene: TRBV30; d_gene: .; CDR3nt: TGTGCCTGGGACTACAGGGTGGGAGACGAGCAGTACTTC; CDR3aa: CAWDYRVGDEQYF
abundance: few; j_gene: TRBJ2-7; v_gene: TRBV28; d_gene: TRBD1; CDR3nt: TGTGCCAGCAGACCTACGACAGGGTCGGGAACCTACGAGCAGTACTTC; CDR3aa: CASRPTTGSGTYEQYF